The 31 T cell receptor beta chains given below trace back to one sample, sequenced in a study of blood T cell repertoires in COVID-19. Profiled with immunoSEQ multiplex PCR; TCRdb holds only in-frame clones, not every one. Of approximately 210,000 clones listed, roughly 84% are singletons. Specimen: peripheral blood. These receptors were taken from an elderly woman with acute or convalescent COVID-19.

This clone has just one count. This chain links TRBV19 with TRBJ1-4; 7 nucleotides agree with TRBD1. CDR1 and CDR2 (germline): LNHDA, SQIVND (reference sequence). This CDR3 has 14 residues. Trimming cost V 6 bases and J 5 bases; bases outside gene matches: 6. The CDR3 sequence: CASSQQGPNEKLFF. CDR3 nucleotide sequence: TGTGCCAGTAGCCAACAGGGGCCGAATGAAAAACTGTTTTTT.

The genes are TRBV4-1 and TRBJ2-5; 9 bases align to TRBD2. Trimming took 0 bases from V and 5 from J; bases not matched to a gene: 7. Germline-derived CDR1 and CDR2 are MGHRA and YSYEKL. The CDR3 has 16 amino acids. CDR3 sequence: CASSQEASGGWETQYF. For the CDR3, the DNA is TGCGCCAGCAGCCAAGAAGCCAGCGGGGGGTGGGAGACCCAGTACTTC.

The chain has TRBV28 and TRBJ1-1; D gene unclear. V lost 10 bases and J lost 7, with 13 bases in between. This CDR3 has 11 amino acids. Germline V lookup: CDR1 MDHEN, CDR2 SYDVKM. The CDR3 sequence: CATLSGREAFF. CDR3 in DNA: TGTGCCACCCTTAGCGGACGTGAAGCTTTCTTT.

The chain joins TRBV11-2 to TRBJ2-7; D uncertain. Germline lookup yields CDR1 SGHAT and CDR2 FQNNGV. V shed 1 base and J shed 1 base, with 8 bases lying between them. CDR3 size: 14 residues. The CDR3 DNA follows: TGTGCCAGCAGCTTAGTTGCGGATTCCTACGAGCAGTACTTC. It encodes CASSLVADSYEQYF.

The rearrangement joins TRBV24-1 to TRBJ2-7, with 8 positions matching TRBD1. The CDR3 covers 13 residues. Germline V CDR1 and CDR2: KGHDR, SFDVKD. Trimming took 4 bases from V and 9 from J; bases not matched to a gene: 7. CDR3 protein: CATSDSGTGVQYF. Here the CDR3 DNA reads TGTGCCACCAGTGACTCTGGGACAGGTGTGCAGTACTTC.

The chain combines TRBV28 with TRBJ1-5; 9 positions match TRBD1. V dropped 6 bases and J dropped 6; count of bases not matched to a gene: 9. The CDR3 is 15 amino acids. CDR1 and CDR2 (germline): MDHEN, SYDVKM. CDR3 DNA: TGTGCCAGCAGGAAACAGGGGGCGCTTAGTCAGCCCCAGCATTTT. Amino acid sequence: CASRKQGALSQPQHF.

The chain is built from TRBV5-1 and TRBJ1-2; D might be TRBD1 (6 bases). V lost 4 bases and J 0 bases, leaving 10 bases between the germline ends. This CDR3 contains 14 residues. Germline loops: CDR1 SGHRS, CDR2 YFSETQ. The CDR3 nucleotides are TGCGCCAGCAGCCCCGAGGGGGCTAACTATGGCTACACCTTC. It yields the protein CASSPEGANYGYTF.

The chain is built from TRBV19 and TRBJ2-1; possible D gene TRBD1, 6 bases. V lost 2 bases to trimming and J lost 1 base, with 15 bases between them. The CDR3 sequence is 17 residues long. The germline CDR1 and CDR2 sequences are LNHDA and SQIVND (reference sequence). The DNA for the CDR3 is TGTGCCAGTAGTATACCCCCCGGCAGGGGTTCCTACAATGAGCAGTTCTTC. It translates to CASSIPPGRGSYNEQFF.

V usage is TRBV6-1 and J usage is TRBJ1-4, with D perhaps TRBD1 (6 bases). V gave up 3 bases and J gave up 8 bases, with 10 bases separating them. The CDR3 covers 13 residues. CDR1 and CDR2 (germline): MNHNS, SASEGT. CDR3 nucleotides: TGTGCCAGCAGTGAGCAGGGGCGGGAAAAACTGTTTTTT. Amino acid sequence: CASSEQGREKLFF.

The chain links TRBV11-2 to TRBJ2-7, with TRBD1 as a possible D gene (6 bases). CDR1 is SGHAT and CDR2 is FQNNGV in the germline V gene. This CDR3 has 14 amino acids. Trimming pared 1 base from V and 6 bases from J, leaving 13 bases between. The CDR3: CASSLAGTGSEQYF. Written as DNA, the CDR3 is TGTGCCAGCAGCTTAGCCGGAACAGGGAGCGAGCAGTACTTC. The variable domain in full, completed from reference TRBV11-2 and TRBJ2-7, reads EAGVAQSPRYKIIEKRQSVAFWCNPISGHATLYWYQQILGQGPKLLIQFQNNGVVDDSQLPKDRFSAERLKGVDSTLKIQPAKLEDSAVYLCASSLAGTGSEQYFGPGTRLTVT.

The DNA of the CDR3 is TGTGCCAGCAGCAGCGCCGGGACAGGTTATGAAAAACTGTTTTTT. This gives the protein CASSSAGTGYEKLFF. V is TRBV27 and J is TRBJ1-4; 8 nucleotides match TRBD1. There are 15 residues in the CDR3. Germline V gene sequence: CDR1 MNHEY, CDR2 SMNVEV (reference sequence). J gave up 6 bases and V 6 bases, and 9 bases lay outside the gene matches.

The rearrangement joins TRBV4-3 to TRBJ2-2, with 7 bases that match TRBD2. This CDR3 is built from 16 residues. V trimming: 0 bases; J trimming: 5 bases; junction bases outside the gene matches: 6. The germline gives CDR1 LGHNA, CDR2 YSLEER. The CDR3 nucleotides are TGCGCCAGCAGCCAAGAAACGCGGGGGTATACCGGGGAGCTGTTTTTT. Translated: CASSQETRGYTGELFF.

This sequence joins TRBV7-9 and TRBJ2-7; tentatively, D is TRBD1 (9 bases). Looked up from germline, CDR1 is SEHNR and CDR2 is FQNEAQ (reference sequence). CDR3 length: 16 residues. V lost 5 bases, J lost 5 bases, and 22 bases lay in between. The DNA for the CDR3 is TGTGCCAGCAGCCTGGAGGGGACAGGGACTAGGAACGAGCAGTACTTC. Translating gives CASSLEGTGTRNEQYF. The complete variable domain, with remaining parts taken from reference TRBV7-9 and TRBJ2-7, reads DTGVSQNPRHKITKRGQNVTFRCDPISEHNRLYWYRQTLGQGPEFLTYFQNEAQLEKSRLLSDRFSAERPKGSFSTLEIQRTEQGDSAMYLCASSLEGTGTRNEQYFGPGTRLTVT.

The V call is TRBV3-1 (or the pseudogene TRBV3-2), the J call TRBJ1-1; 9 positions agree with TRBD1. This CDR3 contains 15 residues. Unmatched junction bases numbered 3, after V lost 1 base and J lost 3 bases. CDR1 is LGHDT, CDR2 YNNKEL, per germline (reference sequence). CDR3 loop: CASSQVRTGDTEAFF. For the CDR3, the DNA is TGTGCCAGCAGCCAAGTGAGGACAGGGGACACTGAAGCTTTCTTT.

The genes are TRBV7-6 and TRBJ1-3, with TRBD1 matching 9 bases. CDR3 length equals 17 residues. After removal of 2 bases from V and 0 bases from J, the junction contained 5 bases not matched to a gene. Germline-derived CDR1 and CDR2 are SGHVS and FNYEAQ. CDR3: CASSLRTGAPSGNTIYF. The DNA for the CDR3 is TGTGCCAGCAGCTTAAGGACAGGGGCTCCCTCTGGAAACACCATATATTTT. The complete variable domain, with remaining parts taken from reference TRBV7-6 and TRBJ1-3, reads GAGVSQSPRYKVTKRGQDVALRCDPISGHVSLYWYRQALGQGPEFLTYFNYEAQQDKSGLPNDRFSAERPEGSISTLTIQRTEQRDSAMYRCASSLRTGAPSGNTIYFGEGSWLTVV.

The chain has TRBV5-1 and TRBJ1-2, with D possibly TRBD1 on 6 matching bases. CDR3 length: 14 residues. The V end lost 0 bases, the J end lost 6 bases, and 12 bases lay between the germline ends. Germline V gene data show CDR1 as SGHRS and CDR2 as YFSETQ. CDR3 DNA sequence: TGCGCCAGCAGCTTGGCCGCAGGGGCCCATGGCTACACCTTC. This encodes CASSLAAGAHGYTF.

The genes are TRBV3-1 (or the pseudogene TRBV3-2) and TRBJ2-7, with 7 bases fitting TRBD1. The V gene end was trimmed by 4 bases and the J gene end by 3 bases; junction bases not matched to a gene: 6. The germline V gene has CDR1 LGHDT and CDR2 YNNKEL (reference sequence). The CDR3 spans 14 residues. The CDR3 loop is CASSRAGTDYEQYF. The CDR3 DNA reads TGTGCCAGCAGCCGAGCCGGGACAGACTACGAGCAGTACTTC.

The chain uses TRBV2 and TRBJ1-1; tentatively, D is TRBD1 (5 bases). Germline-derived CDR1 and CDR2 are SNHLY and FYNNEI. This CDR3 has 15 residues. The ends were cut back, 1 base at V and 4 bases at J, with 13 bases in the middle. Here the CDR3 reads CASSEGSWQGTEAFF. CDR3 DNA sequence: TGTGCCAGCAGTGAAGGAAGTTGGCAGGGCACTGAAGCTTTCTTT.

This sequence joins TRBV28 and TRBJ2-5; D is perhaps TRBD1 (6 bases). Germline values: CDR1 MDHEN, CDR2 SYDVKM. This CDR3 contains 14 residues. The germline V and J ends were trimmed by 1 base and 5 bases, with 11 bases remaining between them. The CDR3 is CASSLSGAGETQYF. In nucleotides, the CDR3 is TGTGCCAGCAGTTTATCAGGGGCCGGGGAGACCCAGTACTTC.

This clone was detected only a few times. This rearrangement joins TRBV15 to TRBJ1-2, with D tentatively TRBD1 (6 bases). This CDR3 comprises 14 residues. Trimming took 4 bases from V and 7 from J, leaving 16 bases between them. Per germline, CDR1 LNHNV and CDR2 YYDKDF (reference sequence). The CDR3 region is CATSNRQAGGGYTF. As DNA, the CDR3 is TGTGCCACCAGCAACAGACAGGCCGGAGGTGGCTACACCTTC.

This chain connects TRBV3-1 (or the pseudogene TRBV3-2) to TRBJ1-3, with 7 bases that match TRBD1. The germline gives CDR1 LGHDT, CDR2 YNNKEL (reference sequence). Germline trimming cut 1 base from V and 2 bases from J; bases unmatched to any gene: 5. The CDR3 spans 16 residues. Here the CDR3 reads CASSQGRGRAGNTIYF. CDR3 DNA: TGTGCCAGCAGCCAAGGGAGGGGGCGAGCTGGAAACACCATATATTTT.

The CDR3 region is CASSEPLAGSLAGELFF. CDR3 in DNA: TGTGCCAGCAGTGAGCCCCTAGCGGGAAGCCTGGCCGGGGAGCTGTTTTTT. The chain recombines TRBV6-1 with TRBJ2-2; TRBD2 matches at 9 bases. Germline CDR1 reads MNHNS; CDR2 reads SASEGT. J gave up 6 bases and V 3 bases, and 11 bases lay outside the gene matches. The length of the CDR3 is 17 residues.

J is TRBJ2-6 and V is TRBV9; tentatively, D is TRBD2 (7 bases). The CDR3 has 18 residues. Germline values: CDR1 SGDLS, CDR2 YYNGEE. The V end lost 3 bases, the J end lost 3 bases, and 19 bases lay between the germline ends. CDR3 amino acids: CASSASGGQSIGANVLTF. The DNA for the CDR3 is TGTGCCAGCAGCGCGTCCGGGGGGCAGTCGATTGGGGCCAACGTCCTGACTTTC.

The CDR3 DNA sequence: TGTGCCAGTAGTTTTCGGACAGGGGTGGTCGAGCAGTACTTC. Translating gives CASSFRTGVVEQYF. V gene TRBV19 combines with J gene TRBJ2-7, with TRBD1 matching 9 bases. Per the germline V gene, CDR1 is LNHDA and CDR2 is SQIVND (reference sequence). The J segment lost 6 bases and the V segment lost 5 bases, leaving 8 bases of the junction unmatched. The CDR3 has 14 residues.

This clone appeared a single time. Other DNA sequences in the same sample also yield this CDR3. The chain couples TRBV7-3 to TRBJ2-3; 10 nucleotides align to TRBD1. CDR3 size: 17 residues. The ends lost 0 bases at V and 1 base at J; junction bases unmatched: 4. Per the germline V gene, CDR1 is SGHTA and CDR2 is FQGTGA. The CDR3 sequence: CASSLTGQGERTDTQYF. The CDR3 DNA reads TGTGCCAGCAGCTTAACAGGACAGGGGGAGCGCACAGATACGCAGTATTTT.

The CDR3 nucleotides are TGTGCCAGCAATTGGGGGGTGACCACTGAAGCTTTCTTT. It codes for CASNWGVTTEAFF. This chain uses TRBV11-2 with TRBJ1-1; weak D call: TRBD1 (5 bases). CDR3 length equals 13 residues. Trimming pared 7 bases from V and 4 bases from J, leaving 13 bases between. Germline values: CDR1 SGHAT, CDR2 FQNNGV.

This clone has only one observation. The genes are TRBV12-5 and TRBJ2-1; no reliable D call. CDR3 length equals 12 residues. Per the germline V gene, CDR1 is LGHNT and CDR2 is FRNRAP. Trimming pared 6 bases from V and 10 bases from J, leaving 13 bases between. The CDR3 bases are TGTGCTAGTGGCCTCGACACTTTCGAGCAGTTCTTC. It encodes CASGLDTFEQFF.

A few counts support this clone. CDR3 nucleotides: TGTGCCAGCAGTTACTCCATTAACACCGGGGAGCTGTTTTTT. This codes for CASSYSINTGELFF. The genes are TRBV6-2 or TRBV6-3 and TRBJ2-2; D call uncertain. In germline, CDR1 is MNHEY, CDR2 SVGEGT. Trimming removed 0 bases from V and 2 bases from J, with 4 bases in between. This CDR3 has 14 amino acids.

The chain employs TRBV13 and TRBJ1-6, with TRBD1 as a possible D gene (5 bases). Germline CDR1 PRHDT, CDR2 FYEKMQ (reference sequence). The CDR3 consists of 14 residues. Trimming took off 5 bases at V and 6 bases at J, with 11 bases between the two ends. CDR3 sequence: CASSPAGPNSPLHF. CDR3 nucleotide sequence: TGTGCCAGCAGCCCCGCGGGGCCTAATTCACCCCTCCACTTT.

This clone was seen only a few times. CDR3 nucleotides: TGTGCCAGCAAGGGACAGGGGGCCGTTAATGAAAAACTGTTTTTT. Its protein product is CASKGQGAVNEKLFF. The V call is TRBV2, the J call TRBJ1-4, with 12 bases matching TRBD1. There are 15 residues in the CDR3. Germline CDR1 reads SNHLY; CDR2 reads FYNNEI. With V trimmed by 7 bases and J by 4 bases, 4 bases remained unmatched.

The chain has TRBV29-1 and TRBJ1-1; D might be TRBD1 (5 bases). The V end was cut by 4 bases, the J end by 1 base, with 7 bases between. Germline V gene lookup returns CDR1 SQVTM and CDR2 ANQGSEA. This CDR3 comprises 12 residues. CDR3 bases: TGCAGCGTTGGACAGAGGAACACTGAAGCTTTCTTT. Amino acids: CSVGQRNTEAFF. The whole variable domain, remainder taken from reference TRBV29-1 and TRBJ1-1, is SAVISQKPSRDICQRGTSLTIQCQVDSQVTMMFWYRQQPGQSLTLIATANQGSEATYESGFVIDKFPISRPNLTFSTLTVSNMSPEDSSIYLCSVGQRNTEAFFGQGTRLTVV.